Presented here are 26 T cell receptor beta chains from one specimen sequenced in a study of blood T cell repertoires in COVID-19 (dated by TCRdb to the early 2020s). Library creation used the immunoSEQ multiplex PCR assay. The table comes from immuneACCESS by way of TCRdb, which keeps in-frame sequences with V and J called. Part of the clones is missing from these tables; in studies checked, under half for an unresolved V gene and the rest for unknown reasons. The sample profile shows approximately 240,000 clones; approximately 83% of them were found once. In total, the top ten clones hold around 5.5% of the sample. The specimen sequenced was peripheral blood. All receptors derive from a human donor in a cohort sampled during active COVID-19.

The chain links TRBV15 to TRBJ1-4, with D possibly TRBD1 on 6 matching bases. This CDR3 is built from 17 residues. Trimming removed 0 bases at V and 7 bases at J, with 18 bases between. The germline V gene encodes CDR1 LNHNV and CDR2 YYDKDF (reference sequence). CDR3 nucleotide sequence: TGTGCCACCAGCAGAGATAGTGGGGGCGAGTTCCGTGAAAAACTGTTTTTT. Its protein product is CATSRDSGGEFREKLFF.

The chain is built from TRBV19 and TRBJ2-4, with 7 bases fitting TRBD1. The CDR3 loop spans 14 amino acids. From germline, CDR1 is LNHDA and CDR2 SQIVND (reference sequence). V shed 5 bases, J shed 7 bases, and the junction held 8 bases outside the gene matches. CDR3 DNA sequence: TGTGCCAGTAGTCTTAGAGGGGGCTGGAACATTCAGTACTTC. Encoded protein: CASSLRGGWNIQYF. Full variable domain (remainder filled in from reference TRBV19 and TRBJ2-4): DGGITQSPKYLFRKEGQNVTLSCEQNLNHDAMYWYRQDPGQGLRLIYYSQIVNDFQKGDIAEGYSVSREKKESFPLTVTSAQKNPTAFYLCASSLRGGWNIQYFGAGTRLSVL.

This chain connects TRBV5-1 to TRBJ2-1; 9 bases align to TRBD2. The CDR3 spans 14 residues. J gave up 6 bases and V 5 bases, and 6 bases lay outside the gene matches. From germline, CDR1 is SGHRS and CDR2 YFSETQ. CDR3 protein: CASRGGSGSNEQFF. The CDR3 nucleotides read TGCGCCAGCAGAGGAGGTAGCGGGAGCAATGAGCAGTTCTTC.

V gene TRBV5-5 combines with J gene TRBJ2-2; tentative D call: TRBD1 (5 bases). The CDR3 has 15 amino acids. Germline CDR1 is SGHKS and CDR2 is YYEKEE (reference sequence). V lost 3 bases to trimming and J lost 0 bases, with 9 bases between them. DNA for the CDR3: TGTGCCAGCAGCTCATCGACAGCGAACACCGGGGAGCTGTTTTTT. It codes for CASSSSTANTGELFF.

The chain has TRBV14 and TRBJ1-5, with TRBD1 matching 7 bases. This CDR3 has 15 amino acids. Germline V gene data show CDR1 as SGHDN and CDR2 as FVKESK. V shed 4 bases and J 0 bases; nucleotides not matched to a gene: 3. CDR3 sequence reads: CASSPGTDSNQPQHF. The DNA for the CDR3 is TGTGCCAGCAGCCCCGGGACAGATAGCAATCAGCCCCAGCATTTT.

This sequence joins TRBV19 and TRBJ1-5; TRBD1 aligns across 9 bases. V was pared by 4 bases and J by 5 bases, with 6 bases of the junction left unmatched. Germline CDR1 LNHDA, CDR2 SQIVND (reference sequence). The CDR3 length is 15 residues. In DNA, the CDR3 is TGTGCCAGTAGTACTACAGGGGGCGCGGATCAGCCCCAGCATTTT. Translation gives CASSTTGGADQPQHF. The full variable domain, with the rest looked up from reference TRBV19 and TRBJ1-5, is DGGITQSPKYLFRKEGQNVTLSCEQNLNHDAMYWYRQDPGQGLRLIYYSQIVNDFQKGDIAEGYSVSREKKESFPLTVTSAQKNPTAFYLCASSTTGGADQPQHFGDGTRLSIL.

The chain's CDR3 is CAISERGNTEAFF. CDR3 nucleotides: TGTGCCATCAGTGAGCGAGGGAACACTGAAGCTTTCTTT. This chain links TRBV10-3 with TRBJ1-1, with D uncertain. Trimming pared 2 bases from V and 1 base from J, leaving 5 bases between. CDR1 and CDR2 (germline): ENHRY, SYGVKD. The length of the CDR3 is 13 residues.

In its sample, this clone was seen once. This sequence joins TRBV24-1 and TRBJ2-5; D unresolved. Trimming stripped 3 bases from V and 5 bases from J, with 3 bases between. The CDR3 runs 11 residues. In germline, CDR1 is KGHDR, CDR2 SFDVKD. The CDR3 DNA follows: TGTGCCACCAGTGATCTGGAGACCCAGTACTTC. It translates to CATSDLETQYF.

This clone occurred once. The chain joins TRBV5-5 to TRBJ1-5, with D perhaps TRBD1 (5 bases). V lost 6 bases and J lost 0, with 13 bases in between. The germline V gene has CDR1 SGHKS and CDR2 YYEKEE (reference sequence). The CDR3 extends over 15 amino acids. The CDR3 bases are TGTGCCAGCAACACAGGCCCCGTTAGCAATCAGCCCCAGCATTTT. This encodes CASNTGPVSNQPQHF. Filled out from reference TRBV5-5 and TRBJ1-5, the complete variable domain reads DAGVTQSPTHLIKTRGQQVTLRCSPISGHKSVSWYQQVLGQGPQFIFQYYEKEERGRGNFPDRFSARQFPNYSSELNVNALLLGDSALYLCASNTGPVSNQPQHFGDGTRLSIL.

V usage is TRBV27 and J usage is TRBJ1-1; 7 bases align to TRBD1. This CDR3 region has 16 residues. Germline assignment: CDR1 MNHEY and CDR2 SMNVEV (reference sequence). V shed 5 bases, J shed 0 bases, and the junction held 9 bases outside the gene matches. The CDR3 protein is CASSVGIDRVNTEAFF. The CDR3 coding sequence is TGTGCCAGCAGTGTAGGGATAGACAGGGTGAACACTGAAGCTTTCTTT.

The J gene is TRBJ2-2, the V gene TRBV5-1; perhaps TRBD1 as D (6 bases). V lost 4 bases and J 4 bases, leaving 14 bases between the germline ends. Germline V gene sequence: CDR1 SGHRS, CDR2 YFSETQ. The CDR3 totals 15 residues. The CDR3: CASSDTQGFTGELFF. The DNA of the CDR3 is TGCGCCAGCAGCGACACACAGGGTTTCACCGGGGAGCTGTTTTTT.

The CDR3: CASSGQGTYFDTQYF. DNA for the CDR3: TGCGCCAGCAGCGGACAGGGGACCTACTTCGATACGCAGTATTTT. The V gene is TRBV5-1, the J gene TRBJ2-3; 9 bases map to TRBD1. V was pared by 4 bases and J by 6 bases, with 9 bases of the junction left unmatched. CDR1 is SGHRS and CDR2 is YFSETQ in the germline V gene. There are 15 residues in the CDR3. Using reference TRBV5-1 and TRBJ2-3 for the parts outside the CDR3, the full variable domain is KAGVTQTPRYLIKTRGQQVTLSCSPISGHRSVSWYQQTPGQGLQFLFEYFSETQRNKGNFPGRFSGRQFSNSRSEMNVSTLELGDSALYLCASSGQGTYFDTQYFGPGTRLTVL.

This rearrangement joins TRBV4-1 to TRBJ2-7; 7 nucleotides match TRBD2. CDR3 length equals 14 residues. The V gene's germline CDR1 is MGHRA and CDR2 YSYEKL. V was pared by 0 bases and J by 3 bases, with 2 bases of the junction left unmatched. CDR3 region: CASSQEGGFYEQYF. The CDR3 DNA follows: TGCGCCAGCAGCCAAGAGGGAGGGTTCTACGAGCAGTACTTC.

This clone appeared a few times. Its ends do not fully match the called genes, so a read error is possible. V is TRBV24-1 and J is TRBJ2-2; tentatively, D is TRBD1 (6 bases). The germline gives CDR1 KGHDR, CDR2 SFDVKD. The CDR3 has 15 amino acids. CDR3 residues: CATSESGENSGELFF. The CDR3 bases are TGTGCCACCAGTGAGTCAGGGGAAAACAGCGGGGAGCTGTTTTTT.

CDR3 bases: TGTGCTAGTGGTTTGCAGGTCGACACTGAAGCTTTCTTT. Translation gives CASGLQVDTEAFF. The chain carries TRBV12-5 and TRBJ1-1; no definite D call. This CDR3 is built from 13 residues. Looked up from germline, CDR1 is LGHNT and CDR2 is FRNRAP. V dropped 2 bases and J dropped 3 bases, with 7 bases sitting between them.

The count of this clone is one. The rearrangement joins TRBV28 to TRBJ2-7, with D maybe TRBD2 (5 bases). V lost 4 bases to trimming and J lost 4 bases, with 14 bases between them. This CDR3 has 14 residues. Germline V gene sequence: CDR1 MDHEN, CDR2 SYDVKM. CDR3 sequence reads: CASSSRGDNYEQYF. In nucleotides, the CDR3 is TGTGCCAGCAGTTCCCGGGGTGATAATTACGAGCAGTACTTC.

The chain has TRBV6-6 and TRBJ1-5, with 7 positions matching TRBD1. The CDR3 consists of 17 residues. Germline-derived CDR1 and CDR2 are MNHNY and SVGAGI (reference sequence). J was trimmed by 0 bases and V by 5 bases; bases with no gene match: 10. The CDR3 sequence: CASSPYRGEDSNQPQHF. The CDR3 DNA sequence: TGTGCCAGCAGTCCTTACAGGGGTGAGGATAGCAATCAGCCCCAGCATTTT.

This chain joins TRBV25-1 and TRBJ2-7, with unresolved D. V lost 5 bases to trimming and J lost 0 bases, with 5 bases between them. The CDR3 contains 12 residues. Per germline, CDR1 MGHDK and CDR2 SYGVNS. CDR3: CASSRGSYEQYF. The CDR3 DNA follows: TGTGCCAGCAGTCGCGGCTCCTACGAGCAGTACTTC.

The chain combines TRBV29-1 with TRBJ1-2; D gene unclear. V lost 6 bases to trimming and J lost 8 bases, with 13 bases between them. Germline loops: CDR1 SQVTM, CDR2 ANQGSEA. The CDR3 spans 11 residues. For the CDR3, the DNA is TGCAGCGTCCCGGCCGAGGGAGGCTACACCTTC. Encoded protein: CSVPAEGGYTF. The full variable domain, completed using reference TRBV29-1 and TRBJ1-2, is SAVISQKPSRDICQRGTSLTIQCQVDSQVTMMFWYRQQPGQSLTLIATANQGSEATYESGFVIDKFPISRPNLTFSTLTVSNMSPEDSSIYLCSVPAEGGYTFGSGTRLTVV.

This clone was seen only a few times. This rearrangement joins TRBV2 to TRBJ1-6, with TRBD1 as a possible D gene (5 bases). The CDR3 is 15 amino acids. V was pared by 3 bases and J by 9 bases, with 15 bases between. From germline, CDR1 is SNHLY and CDR2 FYNNEI. DNA for the CDR3: TGTGCCAGCAGTGAGTCGGCAGGGCTCGTTTCACCCCTCCACTTT. Translation: CASSESAGLVSPLHF.

The V call is TRBV7-9, the J call TRBJ2-7; 8 bases line up with TRBD2. This CDR3 has 15 amino acids. Trimming removed 5 bases from V and 4 bases from J; junction bases left unmatched: 10. Germline V gene sequence: CDR1 SEHNR, CDR2 FQNEAQ (reference sequence). CDR3 residues: CASSPRGLGDYEQYF. CDR3 DNA: TGTGCCAGCAGCCCTAGGGGACTAGGGGATTACGAGCAGTACTTC.

The chain recombines TRBV4-1 with TRBJ2-1; a weak D match, TRBD2 (6 bases). The CDR3 is 14 amino acids. Trimming left V 4 bases short and J 6 bases short, with 13 bases between. The germline CDR1 and CDR2 sequences are MGHRA and YSYEKL. The CDR3 bases are TGCGCCAGCAGCCCCGGCGGGGTTGGCAATGAGCAGTTCTTC. As protein: CASSPGGVGNEQFF.

V and J are TRBV7-2 and TRBJ2-5, with D possibly being TRBD2 (5 bases). The V end was cut by 2 bases, the J end by 6 bases, with 13 bases between. Germline V gives CDR1 SGHTA, CDR2 FQGNSA. The CDR3 is 14 amino acids. CDR3 region: CASSLMLAGQTQYF. CDR3 nucleotides: TGTGCCAGCAGCTTAATGCTAGCCGGTCAGACCCAGTACTTC.

This clone was detected only once. The rearrangement links TRBV7-2 to TRBJ2-7, with a possible D match to TRBD2 (5 bases). Trimming cost V 1 base and J 3 bases, with 19 bases left between them. Germline CDR1 and CDR2: SGHTA and FQGNSA. The CDR3 runs to 17 residues. The CDR3 loop is CASSLGPGTGIGYEQYF. CDR3 DNA: TGTGCCAGCAGCTTAGGGCCGGGAACGGGTATAGGCTACGAGCAGTACTTC.

The V and J genes are TRBV28 and TRBJ2-4; the match to TRBD1 covers 7 bases. The length of the CDR3 is 14 residues. Germline V lookup: CDR1 MDHEN, CDR2 SYDVKM. J lost 7 bases, V lost 6 bases, and 9 bases had no gene match. CDR3 sequence (DNA): TGTGCCAGCAGGACCTCGGACAGGTCCAACATTCAGTACTTC. Translation: CASRTSDRSNIQYF.

This clone is a singleton in its sample. V usage is TRBV6-5 and J usage is TRBJ2-3; TRBD2 matches at 12 bases. This CDR3 region has 15 residues. CDR1 is MNHEY, CDR2 SVGAGI, per germline. V gave up 5 bases and J gave up 2 bases; unmatched junction bases: 2. The CDR3 loop reads CASSTSGGNTDTQYF. DNA for the CDR3: TGTGCCAGCAGTACTAGCGGGGGGAACACAGATACGCAGTATTTT.